The clone carrying this TCR beta chain has just a few counts. Its antigen is not known. The sample originates from a study of T cells in Graves' hyperthyroidism and ophthalmopathy. Study conclusions and caveats: Ophthalmopathy onset followed model prediction by a median around 6.6 months.

The CDR3 covers 12 residues. CDR1 and CDR2 from the germline V gene are SQVTM and ANQGSEA. Trimming removed 0 bases at V and 13 bases at J, with 13 bases between. RNA transcripts yielded amplified TCR beta CDR3 regions. Using the HTBI primer set, a first-round RT-PCR was run on the TCR CDR3. TCRdb passed the multiplex PCR reads through MiXCR, listing each CDR3 protein once. The data hold around 620,000 distinct CDR3 sequences, with around 46% observed a single time. Specimen: peripheral blood or thyroid tissue (not recorded which). This TCR was sampled from an adult woman with Graves' disease, either hyperthyroidism or ophthalmopathy (not recorded which). The V call is TRBV29-1, the J call TRBJ1-5, with D hard to call. This CDR3 is CSVEDPASTQHF. CDR3 DNA sequence: TGCAGCGTTGAAGATCCGGCCAGCACGCAGCATTTT.